This T cell receptor beta chain was recorded in a study of Graves' ophthalmopathy and Graves' hyperthyroidism. Study-wide results and caveats: Blood samples also showed most expanded thyroid clonotypes exceeding 0.001 frequency.

As for this clonotype: What it recognizes is unknown.

Investigators amplified TCR beta CDR3 regions from RNA transcripts. Amplification began with first-round RT-PCR using HTBI primers, then second-round multiplex PCR was performed. TCRdb processed the multiplex PCR reads anew with MiXCR; each CDR3 protein has one entry. The sample has more than 150,000 distinct CDR3 sequences; around two fifths are singletons. The CDR3 is made up of 16 amino acids. The V gene's germline CDR1 is SGHAT and CDR2 FQNNGV. Trimming removed 5 bases at V and 5 bases at J, with 22 bases between. Moderate-to-severe activity, CAS at least 3, NOSPECS at least 4 and duration under 3 months characterized donors with ophthalmopathy. Around 10 ml of fresh blood yielded the PBMCs by density gradient.

The sequence came from a woman aged 35 to 49 with Graves' ophthalmopathy. The sample taken for sequencing was peripheral blood. The chain couples TRBV11-2 to TRBJ2-7; weak D call: TRBD2 (6 bases). CDR3 bases: TGTGCCAGCAGCCCACCAGGAGGGAGCATGGTAAACGAGCAGTACTTC. Protein: CASSPPGGSMVNEQYF.